The 14 T cell receptor beta chains given below trace back to one sample, sequenced in a study of T cell responses to AZD1222 COVID-19 vaccine. The repertoire was sequenced with immunoSEQ multiplex PCR; TCRdb's copy has only in-frame clones and lacks some. Of some 100,000 clones in the sample, 80% to 90% were seen once. Sequencing was performed on peripheral blood, taken on day 0 of AZD1222 vaccination. The receptor set was obtained from an adult in good health.

This clone came up a few times. V is TRBV7-2 and J is TRBJ2-2, with TRBD1 identical over 8 bases. The CDR3 extends over 16 amino acids. From germline, CDR1 is SGHTA and CDR2 FQGNSA. V lost 6 bases, J lost 3 bases, and 9 bases stayed unmatched. DNA of the CDR3: TGTGCCAGCAGTTCTAGACAGGGGCCATACACCGGGGAGCTGTTTTTT. It encodes CASSSRQGPYTGELFF.

This clone was found once. The chain is built from TRBV5-1 and TRBJ1-4; possibly TRBD1 for D (6 bases). The V gene's germline CDR1 is SGHRS and CDR2 YFSETQ. Between the trimmed V and J ends, which lost 6 bases and 2 bases, there was a span of 14 bases. The CDR3 is 15 amino acids. The CDR3 coding sequence is TGCGCCAGCAACCGCGGGGGGCTTACTAATGAAAAACTGTTTTTT. Translated: CASNRGGLTNEKLFF.

The CDR3 DNA is TGCGCCAGCAGCTTGGGCGGGAGGGGCGCCGGGGAGCTGTTTTTT. Protein sequence: CASSLGGRGAGELFF. The rearrangement uses TRBV5-1 and TRBJ2-2; 9 nucleotides align to TRBD2. Trimming cost V 0 bases and J 6 bases; bases outside gene matches: 3. From germline, CDR1 is SGHRS and CDR2 YFSETQ. The CDR3 is 15 residues long.

The genes are TRBV19 and TRBJ1-1, with TRBD1 as a possible D gene (5 bases). Germline values: CDR1 LNHDA, CDR2 SQIVND (reference sequence). CDR3 size: 14 residues. Deletions cut 3 bases from V and 7 bases from J, with 15 bases between. DNA for the CDR3: TGTGCCAGTAGTATTCTGGGTATGAGGGGTGAAGCTTTCTTT. It translates to CASSILGMRGEAFF.

Notes on this clone: At one boundary the junction diverges from the germline segment, which might be a read error. This chain joins TRBV19 and TRBJ1-5; 10 bases fit TRBD1. Germline CDR1 is LNHDA and CDR2 is SQIVND (reference sequence). This CDR3 is 15 amino acids long. CDR3 in DNA: TGTGCCAGTAGTAGACAGGGGGCCACCAATCCGCCCCAGCATTTT. Translation gives CASSRQGATNPPQHF. Full variable domain (remainder filled in from reference TRBV19 and TRBJ1-5): DGGITQSPKYLFRKEGQNVTLSCEQNLNHDAMYWYRQDPGQGLRLIYYSQIVNDFQKGDIAEGYSVSREKKESFPLTVTSAQKNPTAFYLCASSRQGATNPPQHFGDGTRLSIL.

The chain joins TRBV7-2 to TRBJ1-5, with 10 bases fitting TRBD1. The V and J ends lost 3 bases and 5 bases, in that order; junction bases with no gene match: 4. Germline CDR1 is SGHTA and CDR2 is FQGNSA. This CDR3 has 15 amino acids. The chain's CDR3 is CASSLRTGGDQPQHF. The CDR3 DNA sequence: TGTGCCAGCAGCTTGAGGACAGGGGGTGATCAGCCCCAGCATTTT.

The rearrangement links TRBV6-5 to TRBJ1-2; weak D call: TRBD1 (5 bases). Germline CDR1 is MNHEY and CDR2 is SVGAGI. Trimming pared 5 bases from V and 6 bases from J, leaving 16 bases between. CDR3 length: 14 amino acids. The CDR3 DNA follows: TGTGCCAGCAGTCCACTCCGGGGGAATAATGGCTACACCTTC. It is translated as CASSPLRGNNGYTF.

This chain links TRBV3-1 (or the pseudogene TRBV3-2) with TRBJ2-2; D gene unclear. This CDR3 spans 13 amino acids. Germline loops: CDR1 LGHDT, CDR2 YNNKEL (reference sequence). Trimming took off 5 bases at V and 6 bases at J, with 10 bases between the two ends. This chain's CDR3 is CASSFARAGELFF. CDR3 nucleotides: TGTGCCAGCAGCTTTGCTCGTGCCGGGGAGCTGTTTTTT.

The chain joins TRBV14 to TRBJ1-4, with D perhaps matching TRBD1 (6 bases). The CDR3 consists of 15 residues. Germline CDR1 SGHDN, CDR2 FVKESK. Trimming removed 3 bases at V and 7 bases at J, with 15 bases between. CDR3 sequence reads: CASSQARGASEKLFF. CDR3 in DNA: TGTGCCAGCAGCCAGGCCCGGGGGGCGAGTGAAAAACTGTTTTTT.

A few counts support this clone. The chain joins TRBV19 to TRBJ2-3; D gene unclear. With 5 bases removed from V and 2 bases from J, the gap between germline ends came to 11 bases. Germline V lookup: CDR1 LNHDA, CDR2 SQIVND (reference sequence). This CDR3 contains 14 residues. The CDR3 reads CASSPTPHTDTQYF. CDR3 bases: TGTGCCAGTAGTCCCACCCCCCACACAGATACGCAGTATTTT.

This clone has only a few counts. This sequence joins TRBV27 and TRBJ2-7, with 7 bases aligning to TRBD1. After removal of 2 bases from V and 2 bases from J, the junction contained 15 bases not matched to a gene. There are 18 residues in the CDR3. The germline gives CDR1 MNHEY, CDR2 SMNVEV (reference sequence). The CDR3, as DNA: TGTGCCAGCAGTTTAAGCTTAAACAACAGGGGCCCCACCTACGAGCAGTACTTC. Amino acids: CASSLSLNNRGPTYEQYF.

This chain's CDR3 is CASSHTLPGSGANVLTF. CDR3 sequence (DNA): TGTGCCAGCAGCCACACCCTCCCCGGGTCGGGGGCCAACGTCCTGACTTTC. The rearrangement uses TRBV3-1 (or the pseudogene TRBV3-2) and TRBJ2-6; D is unclear. The CDR3 contains 17 residues. Germline CDR1 reads LGHDT; CDR2 reads YNNKEL (reference sequence). With 3 bases removed from V and 4 bases from J, the gap between germline ends came to 16 bases.

The chain couples TRBV29-1 to TRBJ2-1, with a weak D call TRBD2 (5 bases). The ends were cut back, 6 bases at V and 0 bases at J, with 9 bases in the middle. The CDR3 totals 13 residues. In germline, CDR1 is SQVTM, CDR2 ANQGSEA. This chain's CDR3 is CSVTRTSYNEQFF. CDR3 nucleotide sequence: TGCAGCGTAACTAGAACCTCCTACAATGAGCAGTTCTTC.

The CDR3 DNA sequence: TGTGCCAGCAGCTTCCCCCGGGGTGACGCTTTCTTT. Amino acids: CASSFPRGDAFF. The rearrangement links TRBV5-6 to TRBJ1-1; D is unresolved. The CDR3 is 12 amino acids. With 2 bases removed from V and 11 bases from J, the gap between germline ends came to 13 bases. Germline V gives CDR1 SGHDT, CDR2 YYEEEE.